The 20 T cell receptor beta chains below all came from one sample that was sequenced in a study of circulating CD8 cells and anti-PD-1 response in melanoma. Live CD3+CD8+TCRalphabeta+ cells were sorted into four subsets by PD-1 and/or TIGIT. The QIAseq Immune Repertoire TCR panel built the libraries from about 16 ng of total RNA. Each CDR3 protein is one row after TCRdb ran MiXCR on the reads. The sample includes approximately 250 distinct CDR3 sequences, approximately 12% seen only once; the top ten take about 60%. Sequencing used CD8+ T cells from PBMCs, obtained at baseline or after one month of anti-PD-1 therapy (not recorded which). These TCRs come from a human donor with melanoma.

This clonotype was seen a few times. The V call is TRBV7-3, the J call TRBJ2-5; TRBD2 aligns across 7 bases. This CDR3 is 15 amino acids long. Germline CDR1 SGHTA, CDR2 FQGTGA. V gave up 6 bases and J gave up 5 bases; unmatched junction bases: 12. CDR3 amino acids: CASSRLAGLEETQYF. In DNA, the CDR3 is TGTGCCAGCAGTAGACTAGCCGGATTGGAGGAGACCCAGTACTTC.

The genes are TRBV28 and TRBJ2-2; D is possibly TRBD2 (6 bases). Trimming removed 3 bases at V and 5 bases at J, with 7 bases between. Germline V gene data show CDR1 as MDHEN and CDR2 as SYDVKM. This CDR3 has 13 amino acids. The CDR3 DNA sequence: TGTGCCAGCAGTTTCCGGGGGACCGGGGAGCTGTTTTTT. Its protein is CASSFRGTGELFF.

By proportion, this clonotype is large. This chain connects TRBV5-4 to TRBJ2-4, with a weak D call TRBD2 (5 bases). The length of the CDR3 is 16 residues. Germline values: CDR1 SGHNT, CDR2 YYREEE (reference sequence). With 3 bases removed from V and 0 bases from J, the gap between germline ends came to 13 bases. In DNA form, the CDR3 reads TGTGCCAGCAGCTCCCGGGATTACCTAGCCAAAAACATTCAGTACTTC. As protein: CASSSRDYLAKNIQYF.

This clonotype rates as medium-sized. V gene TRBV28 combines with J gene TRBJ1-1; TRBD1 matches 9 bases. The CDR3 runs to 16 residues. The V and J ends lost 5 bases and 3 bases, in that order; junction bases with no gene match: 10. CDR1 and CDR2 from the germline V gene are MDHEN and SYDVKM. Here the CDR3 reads CASSPHPGQGDTEAFF. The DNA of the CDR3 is TGTGCCAGCAGTCCCCACCCGGGACAGGGAGACACTGAAGCTTTCTTT.

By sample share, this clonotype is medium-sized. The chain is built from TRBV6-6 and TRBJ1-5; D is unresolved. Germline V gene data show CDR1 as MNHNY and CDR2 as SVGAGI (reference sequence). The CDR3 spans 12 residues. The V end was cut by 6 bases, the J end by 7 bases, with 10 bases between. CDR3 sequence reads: CASSHSGQPQHF. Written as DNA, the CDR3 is TGTGCCAGCAGCCATTCGGGGCAGCCCCAGCATTTT.

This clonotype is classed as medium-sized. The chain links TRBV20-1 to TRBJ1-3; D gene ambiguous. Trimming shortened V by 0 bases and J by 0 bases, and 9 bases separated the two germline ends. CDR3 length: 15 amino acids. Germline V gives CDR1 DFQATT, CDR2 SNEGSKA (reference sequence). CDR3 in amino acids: CSARDQSRSGNTIYF. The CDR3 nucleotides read TGCAGTGCTAGAGATCAATCGCGCTCTGGAAACACCATATATTTT.

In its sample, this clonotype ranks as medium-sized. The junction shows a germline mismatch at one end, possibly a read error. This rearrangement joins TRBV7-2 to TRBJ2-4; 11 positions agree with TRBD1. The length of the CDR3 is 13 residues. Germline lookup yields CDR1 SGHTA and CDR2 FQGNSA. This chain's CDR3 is CASTIRTGGSESF. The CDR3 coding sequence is TGTGCCAGCACCATTAGGACAGGGGGCTCTGAGTCCTTC.

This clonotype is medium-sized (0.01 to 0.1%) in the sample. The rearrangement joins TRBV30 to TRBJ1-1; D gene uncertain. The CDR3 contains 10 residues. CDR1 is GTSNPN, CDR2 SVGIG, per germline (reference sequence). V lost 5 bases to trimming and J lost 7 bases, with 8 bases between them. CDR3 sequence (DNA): TGTGCCTGGCGGGTCCTTGAAGCTTTCTTT. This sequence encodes CAWRVLEAFF.

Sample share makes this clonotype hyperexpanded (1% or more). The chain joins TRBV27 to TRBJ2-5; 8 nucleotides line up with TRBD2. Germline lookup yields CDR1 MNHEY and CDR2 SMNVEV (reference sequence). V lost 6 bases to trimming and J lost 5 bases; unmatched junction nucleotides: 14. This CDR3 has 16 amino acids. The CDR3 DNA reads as TGTGCCAGCAGCCAAGGACTAGCCGGATTGGAGGAGACCCAGTACTTC. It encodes CASSQGLAGLEETQYF.

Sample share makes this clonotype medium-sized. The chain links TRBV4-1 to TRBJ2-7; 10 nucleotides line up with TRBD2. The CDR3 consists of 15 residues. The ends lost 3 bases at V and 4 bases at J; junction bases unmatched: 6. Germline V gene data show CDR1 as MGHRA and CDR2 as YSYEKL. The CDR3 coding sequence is TGCGCCAGCAGCCACTTAGCGGGAGGCCTGTACGAGCAGTACTTC. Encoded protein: CASSHLAGGLYEQYF.

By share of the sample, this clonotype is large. The DNA for the CDR3 is TGTGCCAGCAGTGAGGGACTAGCGGGTCTGTTAGAGACCCAGTACTTC. Translated, it gives CASSEGLAGLLETQYF. The gene calls are TRBV27 and TRBJ2-5, with TRBD2 identical over 12 bases. From germline, CDR1 is MNHEY and CDR2 SMNVEV (reference sequence). V shed 5 bases, J shed 4 bases, and the junction held 8 bases outside the gene matches. The CDR3 length is 16 residues.

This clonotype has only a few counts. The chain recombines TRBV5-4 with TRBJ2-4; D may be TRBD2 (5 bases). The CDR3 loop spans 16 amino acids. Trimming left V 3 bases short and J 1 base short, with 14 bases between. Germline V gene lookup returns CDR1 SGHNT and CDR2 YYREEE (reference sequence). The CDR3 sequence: CASSSRDYPAKNIQYF. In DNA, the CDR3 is TGTGCCAGCAGCTCCCGGGATTACCCTGCCAAAAACATTCAGTACTTC.

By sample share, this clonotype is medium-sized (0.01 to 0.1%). In nucleotides, the CDR3 is TGCAGTGCTCCGGGGCAGGGCTTCTCCTACGAGCAGTACTTC. Protein sequence: CSAPGQGFSYEQYF. The chain has TRBV20-1 and TRBJ2-7; D assignment may be TRBD1 or TRBD2 (5 bases each). Trimming removed 5 bases at V and 0 bases at J, with 14 bases between. This CDR3 has 14 residues. Germline assignment: CDR1 DFQATT and CDR2 SNEGSKA (reference sequence).

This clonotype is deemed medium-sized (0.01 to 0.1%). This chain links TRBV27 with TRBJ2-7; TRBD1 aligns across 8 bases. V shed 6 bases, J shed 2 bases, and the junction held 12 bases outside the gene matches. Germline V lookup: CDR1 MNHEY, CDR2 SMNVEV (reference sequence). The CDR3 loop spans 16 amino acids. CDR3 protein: CASSTSGGQVTYEQYF. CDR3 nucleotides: TGTGCCAGCAGCACGTCAGGGGGACAGGTCACCTACGAGCAGTACTTC.

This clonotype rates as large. CDR3 sequence (DNA): TGTGCCAGCAGTTTATGGACATGGGGGACTAGCGGAGACCGGATTTTTCTTGGGCAGTTCTTC. Translated, it gives CASSLWTWGTSGDRIFLGQFF. The genes are TRBV28 and TRBJ2-1, with 11 bases matching TRBD2. The V segment lost 0 bases and the J segment 12 bases; nucleotides outside the gene matches: 25. Germline-derived CDR1 and CDR2 are MDHEN and SYDVKM. The CDR3 is 21 amino acids.

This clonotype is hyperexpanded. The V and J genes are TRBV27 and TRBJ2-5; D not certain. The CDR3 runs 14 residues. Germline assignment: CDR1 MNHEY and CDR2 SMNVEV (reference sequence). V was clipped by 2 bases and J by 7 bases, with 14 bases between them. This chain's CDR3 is CASSLGSGFATQYF. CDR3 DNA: TGTGCCAGCAGTTTAGGATCAGGATTTGCGACCCAGTACTTC.

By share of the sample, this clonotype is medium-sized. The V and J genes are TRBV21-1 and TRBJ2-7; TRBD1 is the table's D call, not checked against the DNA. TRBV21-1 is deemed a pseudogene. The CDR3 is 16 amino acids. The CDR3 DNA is TGTGCCAGCAGCAAAGCAAAGGGTCCAGGGGCCTACGAGCAGTACTTC. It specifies CASSKAKGPGAYEQYF.

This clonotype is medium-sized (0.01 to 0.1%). CDR3 sequence (DNA): TGCAGTGCGCTGGGACTAGCGGTCTATGAGCAGTTCTTC. Translated, it gives CSALGLAVYEQFF. The chain has TRBV20-1 and TRBJ2-1; 11 bases fit TRBD2. V dropped 6 bases and J dropped 8; count of bases not matched to a gene: 6. From germline, CDR1 is DFQATT and CDR2 SNEGSKA (reference sequence). The CDR3 length is 13 residues.

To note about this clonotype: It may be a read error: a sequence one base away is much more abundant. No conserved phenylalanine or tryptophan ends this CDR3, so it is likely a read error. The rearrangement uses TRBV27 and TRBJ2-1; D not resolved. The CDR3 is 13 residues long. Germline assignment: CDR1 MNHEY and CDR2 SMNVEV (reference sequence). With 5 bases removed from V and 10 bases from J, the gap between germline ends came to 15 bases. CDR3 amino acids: CASSPTTAAEQFS. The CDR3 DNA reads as TGTGCCAGCAGTCCCACGACTGCCGCGGAGCAGTTCTCC.

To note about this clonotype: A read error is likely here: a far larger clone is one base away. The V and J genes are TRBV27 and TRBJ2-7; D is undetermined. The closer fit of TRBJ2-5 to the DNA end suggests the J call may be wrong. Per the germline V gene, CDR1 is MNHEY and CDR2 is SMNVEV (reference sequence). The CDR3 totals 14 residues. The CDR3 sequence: CASSLGPGFATQYF. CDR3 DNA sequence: TGTGCCAGCAGTTTAGGACCAGGATTTGCGACCCAGTACTTC.